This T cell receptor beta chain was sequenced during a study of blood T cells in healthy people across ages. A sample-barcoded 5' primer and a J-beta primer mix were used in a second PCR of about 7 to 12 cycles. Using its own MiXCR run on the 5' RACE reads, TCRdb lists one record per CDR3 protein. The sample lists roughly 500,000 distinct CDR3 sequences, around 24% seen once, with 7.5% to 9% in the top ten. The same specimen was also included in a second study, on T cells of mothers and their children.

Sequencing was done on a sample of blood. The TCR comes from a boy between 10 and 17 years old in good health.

The chain's CDR3 is CASSPRTSSGNEQFF. The CDR3 DNA follows: TGTGCCAGCAGCCCTCGGACTAGCTCTGGAAATGAGCAGTTCTTC. V and J are TRBV9 and TRBJ2-1, with 8 bases lining up with TRBD2. Germline values: CDR1 SGDLS, CDR2 YYNGEE. CDR3 length: 15 amino acids. The V segment lost 4 bases and the J segment 7 bases; nucleotides outside the gene matches: 10.